The sequence of this TCR beta chain was determined in a study of CD8 T cells in ankylosing spondylitis. Study findings and constraints: Ankylosing spondylitis blood appeared to be characterized by a TCR beta motif of 7 to 9 highly homologous variants. Reports of some motif variants in reactive arthritis synovial fluid and blood predate this one. As reported, disease-linked clones showed significant enrichment in matched ankylosing spondylitis synovial fluid.

The CDR3 has 13 amino acids. The ends were cut back, 5 bases at V and 2 bases at J, with 7 bases in the middle. This clonotype was counted many times. Antigen unknown. As the method for making TCR beta libraries, quantitative 5'-RACE with molecular barcodes was used. TCRdb passed the 5' RACE reads through MiXCR, listing each CDR3 protein once. The repertoire holds around 230,000 distinct CDR3 sequences, with around 7.8% as singletons. The chain uses TRBV12-3 or TRBV12-4 and TRBJ1-5, with unresolved D. Sequencing used blood, either unsorted or a sorted T cell fraction (not recorded which). This clonotype originated in a male donor with ankylosing spondylitis or in good health (not recorded which). CDR3 sequence: CASSPRGNQPQHF. The CDR3 DNA sequence: TGTGCCAGCAGTCCCCGGGGCAATCAGCCCCAGCATTTT.